This TCR beta chain is drawn from a study of early T cells in non-severe SARS-CoV-2 infection. V dropped 5 bases and J dropped 2 bases, with 15 bases sitting between them. Germline-derived CDR1 and CDR2 are DFQATT and SNEGSKA (reference sequence). CDR3 size: 14 residues. This clonotype came up many times. What it recognizes is unknown. Findings and limits, study-wide: There was a bias toward anti-spike CD8 responses in VDJdb matching, which missed private and CD4 specificities.

TCRdb redid the calling of the 5' RACE reads with MiXCR, one entry per CDR3 protein. This table has 25,000 to 35,000 distinct CDR3 sequences, 5.2% appearing once. This sequence joins TRBV20-1 and TRBJ2-5; tentative D call: TRBD2 (6 bases). Sequencing was carried out using whole blood. The sequence was collected from an adult who was a healthcare worker with PCR-confirmed SARS-CoV-2 infection or an uninfected control (not recorded which). The CDR3 DNA reads as TGCAGTGCTTTTCAGCGGAGGGGTCAAGAGACCCAGTACTTC. Translation: CSAFQRRGQETQYF.